The 24 T cell receptor beta chains presented below share a single source sample, sequenced in a study of radiation and T cells in renal cell carcinoma. The sample's time point: baseline pretreatment blood. The treatment is: 15 Gy SBRT to primary tumor, nephrectomy 4 weeks later. Libraries were prepared by immunoSEQ multiplex PCR; TCRdb keeps only in-frame clonotypes and omits some of them. The table records 150,000 or so clones, approximately 87% of them present only once. This sample comprised blood, obtained from a patient whose treatment included radiotherapy and nephrectomy. These receptors all stem from a woman aged 50 to 60 with renal cell carcinoma.

The chain is built from TRBV6-5 and TRBJ2-1; a weak D match, TRBD2 (6 bases). CDR1 MNHEY and CDR2 SVGAGI come from the germline V gene. V lost 0 bases to trimming and J lost 7 bases, with 10 bases between them. The length of the CDR3 is 14 residues. For the CDR3, the DNA is TGTGCCAGCAGTTACTCGACTAGAAGGAATGAGCAGTTCTTC. Amino acids: CASSYSTRRNEQFF.

CDR3 DNA sequence: TGTGCCAGCAGCTTAGAGTACGAGCAGTACTTC. Protein product: CASSLEYEQYF. The chain couples TRBV7-9 to TRBJ2-7; D gene unclear. From germline, CDR1 is SEHNR and CDR2 FQNEAQ (reference sequence). CDR3 length equals 11 residues. The V end lost 1 base, the J end lost 4 bases, and 2 bases lay between the germline ends.

The chain couples TRBV29-1 to TRBJ2-3; maybe TRBD2 (6 bases). This CDR3 has 12 residues. Trimming took off 6 bases at V and 0 bases at J, with 7 bases between the two ends. The germline V gene has CDR1 SQVTM and CDR2 ANQGSEA. The CDR3 reads CSVRESTDTQYF. The CDR3 region has the DNA TGCAGCGTCCGGGAGAGCACAGATACGCAGTATTTT.

The rearrangement joins TRBV2 to TRBJ1-2; D gene ambiguous. V lost 8 bases to trimming and J lost 3 bases, with 4 bases between them. The CDR3 extends over 10 amino acids. Germline V gene data show CDR1 as SNHLY and CDR2 as FYNNEI. The CDR3 DNA follows: TGTGCCAGCGTTGACTATGGCTACACCTTC. Its protein is CASVDYGYTF.

This clone was detected once. The chain joins TRBV2 to TRBJ1-5; possible D gene TRBD1, 5 bases. Germline V lookup: CDR1 SNHLY, CDR2 FYNNEI. The CDR3 is 14 amino acids. The V end was cut by 7 bases, the J end by 4 bases, with 14 bases between. In nucleotides, the CDR3 is TGTGCCAGCACCCTAGCCGGGGGAAATCAGCCCCAGCATTTT. Amino acid sequence: CASTLAGGNQPQHF.

V usage is TRBV6-5 and J usage is TRBJ1-1, with D perhaps matching TRBD1 (5 bases). The CDR3 spans 13 residues. The germline V and J ends were trimmed by 6 bases and 4 bases, with 12 bases remaining between them. Germline loops: CDR1 MNHEY, CDR2 SVGAGI. The CDR3 loop reads CASRLGGGTEAFF. In DNA form, the CDR3 reads TGTGCCAGCAGGCTGGGGGGGGGCACTGAAGCTTTCTTT.

This chain joins TRBV27 and TRBJ2-7; TRBD2 agrees at 7 bases. This CDR3 comprises 17 residues. Looked up from germline, CDR1 is MNHEY and CDR2 is SMNVEV (reference sequence). J lost 6 bases, V lost 4 bases, and 18 bases had no gene match. The CDR3 sequence is CASSSNGPSGNVREQYF. The CDR3 region has the DNA TGTGCCAGCAGTTCGAACGGTCCTAGCGGAAACGTTCGCGAGCAGTACTTC.

The genes are TRBV5-1 and TRBJ2-7, with TRBD2 identical over 8 bases. Trimming took 2 bases from V and 3 from J; bases not matched to a gene: 4. This CDR3 spans 14 amino acids. The V gene's germline CDR1 is SGHRS and CDR2 YFSETQ. The CDR3 region is CASSLTSGLYEQYF. The CDR3 bases are TGCGCCAGCAGCTTAACTAGCGGCCTCTACGAGCAGTACTTC.

The V gene is TRBV2, the J gene TRBJ1-1; D is uncertain. The CDR3 is 9 amino acids. With 5 bases removed from V and 11 bases from J, the gap between germline ends came to 6 bases. Germline values: CDR1 SNHLY, CDR2 FYNNEI. For the CDR3, the DNA is TGTGCCAGCAGTATGGCTGCTTTCTTT. It translates to CASSMAAFF.

The V gene is TRBV6-9, the J gene TRBJ2-7; D perhaps matches TRBD2 (6 bases). V was cut by 0 bases and J by 2 bases, with 14 bases left in between. This CDR3 contains 16 residues. Germline V gives CDR1 MNHGY, CDR2 SVAAGI. CDR3 protein: CASSYSRRGPAYEQYF. The DNA of the CDR3 is TGTGCCAGCAGTTATTCTAGGAGGGGTCCTGCCTACGAGCAGTACTTC.

The chain has TRBV9 and TRBJ1-1, with D hard to call. CDR1 and CDR2 from the germline V gene are SGDLS and YYNGEE. The length of the CDR3 is 17 residues. Trimming left V 0 bases short and J 0 bases short, with 15 bases between. CDR3 DNA: TGTGCCAGCAGCGTAGGTCGTAGGAGGCGCATGAACACTGAAGCTTTCTTT. Its translation: CASSVGRRRRMNTEAFF.

The CDR3 coding sequence is TGCGCCAGCAGCCCTGGGACAGGGAATGGCTACACCTTC. It specifies CASSPGTGNGYTF. The chain employs TRBV5-1 and TRBJ1-2, with 9 bases identical to TRBD1. Per the germline V gene, CDR1 is SGHRS and CDR2 is YFSETQ. Trimming removed 4 bases from V and 6 bases from J; junction bases left unmatched: 4. CDR3 length equals 13 residues.

V gene TRBV5-4 combines with J gene TRBJ1-2; 8 bases line up with TRBD1. J lost 8 bases, V lost 4 bases, and 7 bases had no gene match. This CDR3 has 13 amino acids. The germline V gene encodes CDR1 SGHNT and CDR2 YYREEE (reference sequence). The CDR3 sequence is CASSQGQVEGYTF. The DNA of the CDR3 is TGTGCCAGCAGCCAGGGACAGGTTGAAGGCTACACCTTC.

The rearrangement uses TRBV4-3 and TRBJ1-3; the D is unclear. The V end lost 0 bases, the J end lost 0 bases, and 6 bases lay between the germline ends. CDR3 length: 15 residues. From germline, CDR1 is LGHNA and CDR2 YSLEER. The CDR3 loop reads CASSQDHSSGNTIYF. The CDR3 coding sequence is TGCGCCAGCAGCCAAGATCACAGCTCTGGAAACACCATATATTTT.

This chain links TRBV5-6 with TRBJ2-3; weak D call: TRBD1 (6 bases). V shed 1 base and J shed 3 bases, with 15 bases lying between them. The length of the CDR3 is 16 residues. Germline CDR1 reads SGHDT; CDR2 reads YYEEEE. DNA for the CDR3: TGTGCCAGCAGCTTGAGGGACATCAGGCGGACAGATACGCAGTATTTT. Amino acids: CASSLRDIRRTDTQYF.

The rearrangement uses TRBV6-6 and TRBJ1-1, with D uncertain. Trimming cost V 0 bases and J 1 base, with 0 bases left between them. Germline assignment: CDR1 MNHNY and CDR2 SVGAGI (reference sequence). The CDR3 runs 12 residues. CDR3 in amino acids: CASSYSNTEAFF. In nucleotides, the CDR3 is TGTGCCAGCAGTTACTCGAACACTGAAGCTTTCTTT.

V usage is TRBV13 and J usage is TRBJ1-5; a weak D match, TRBD1 (5 bases). This CDR3 has 15 amino acids. Deletions cut 0 bases from V and 3 bases from J, with 9 bases between. CDR1 is PRHDT and CDR2 is FYEKMQ in the germline V gene (reference sequence). This chain's CDR3 is CASSLGRGTNQPQHF. The CDR3 DNA reads TGTGCCAGCAGCTTAGGCCGGGGCACCAATCAGCCCCAGCATTTT.

The chain joins TRBV5-1 to TRBJ2-4; D may be TRBD2 (6 bases). Per the germline V gene, CDR1 is SGHRS and CDR2 is YFSETQ. V was trimmed by 0 bases and J by 0 bases, leaving 7 bases between them. The CDR3 is 15 residues long. CDR3 residues: CASSLAGLAKNIQYF. The CDR3 coding sequence is TGCGCCAGCAGCTTGGCGGGACTAGCCAAAAACATTCAGTACTTC. Full variable domain (outside the CDR3, taken from reference TRBV5-1 and TRBJ2-4): KAGVTQTPRYLIKTRGQQVTLSCSPISGHRSVSWYQQTPGQGLQFLFEYFSETQRNKGNFPGRFSGRQFSNSRSEMNVSTLELGDSALYLCASSLAGLAKNIQYFGAGTRLSVL.

The chain recombines TRBV29-1 with TRBJ2-7, with D possibly being TRBD1 (6 bases). V lost 7 bases and J 1 base, leaving 8 bases between the germline ends. The CDR3 totals 11 residues. The germline V gene encodes CDR1 SQVTM and CDR2 ANQGSEA. CDR3 sequence: CSGGQSYEQYF. Written as DNA, the CDR3 is TGCAGCGGAGGACAGTCCTACGAGCAGTACTTC.

This clone came up once. The CDR3 region is CASSRIRQGAGKLFF. Written as DNA, the CDR3 is TGTGCCAGCAGCCGAATCAGGCAGGGGGCGGGAAAACTGTTTTTT. The chain employs TRBV7-2 and TRBJ1-4, with 8 bases lining up with TRBD1. The CDR3 is 15 amino acids. Trimming removed 5 bases from V and 10 bases from J; junction bases left unmatched: 12. Germline lookup yields CDR1 SGHTA and CDR2 FQGNSA.

The rearrangement uses TRBV30 and TRBJ1-6, with D perhaps matching TRBD1 (6 bases). The germline V gene has CDR1 GTSNPN and CDR2 SVGIG (reference sequence). The CDR3 covers 14 residues. V was clipped by 0 bases and J by 7 bases, with 10 bases between them. CDR3 sequence: CAWSVEGVNSPLHF. DNA of the CDR3: TGTGCCTGGAGTGTTGAGGGGGTGAATTCACCCCTCCACTTT.

CDR3 in DNA: TGTGCCAGCAGCTTAGGCCTGGGACTAGCGGGAGTACGAACCGGGGAGCTGTTTTTT. Protein sequence: CASSLGLGLAGVRTGELFF. The gene calls are TRBV13 and TRBJ2-2; 14 bases are shared with TRBD2. This CDR3 region has 19 residues. Germline CDR1 and CDR2: PRHDT and FYEKMQ (reference sequence). The trim removed 0 bases at V and 5 bases at J, leaving 8 bases unmatched.

CDR3 loop: CASSQDKGQGKEKLFF. The CDR3 nucleotides read TGCGCCAGCAGCCAAGATAAGGGACAGGGGAAAGAAAAACTGTTTTTT. This chain connects TRBV4-3 to TRBJ1-4, with TRBD1 identical over 10 bases. J was trimmed by 8 bases and V by 0 bases; bases with no gene match: 6. The CDR3 extends over 16 amino acids. CDR1 and CDR2 from the germline V gene are LGHNA and YSLEER.

The table lists this clone with a count of one. CDR3 nucleotides: TGCGCCAGCAGCCAAGCGGTTATCTCTGGGGCCAACGTCCTGACTTTC. This encodes CASSQAVISGANVLTF. The rearrangement uses TRBV4-1 and TRBJ2-6, with unresolved D. This CDR3 is 16 amino acids long. Germline values: CDR1 MGHRA, CDR2 YSYEKL. V lost 1 base to trimming and J lost 0 bases, with 7 bases between them.